This TCR beta chain was captured by sequencing in a study of monozygotic twins with cystic fibrosis. This clone was observed a handful of times. Assay used: immunoSEQ multiplex PCR; TCRdb lists only in-frame clones, some missing. The repertoire holds about 35,000 clones, with approximately 67% as singletons. Deletions cut 2 bases from V and 5 bases from J, with 15 bases between. Germline V CDR1 and CDR2: SGHTA, FQGTGA. This CDR3 is built from 15 residues. The material sequenced was blood. The V and J genes are TRBV7-3 and TRBJ2-5; weak D call: TRBD2 (6 bases). This sequence originates from a girl aged 5 to 17 with cystic fibrosis. CDR3 region: CASSLGGGIGETQYF. The CDR3, as DNA: TGTGCCAGCAGCTTAGGAGGCGGGATAGGGGAGACCCAGTACTTC.